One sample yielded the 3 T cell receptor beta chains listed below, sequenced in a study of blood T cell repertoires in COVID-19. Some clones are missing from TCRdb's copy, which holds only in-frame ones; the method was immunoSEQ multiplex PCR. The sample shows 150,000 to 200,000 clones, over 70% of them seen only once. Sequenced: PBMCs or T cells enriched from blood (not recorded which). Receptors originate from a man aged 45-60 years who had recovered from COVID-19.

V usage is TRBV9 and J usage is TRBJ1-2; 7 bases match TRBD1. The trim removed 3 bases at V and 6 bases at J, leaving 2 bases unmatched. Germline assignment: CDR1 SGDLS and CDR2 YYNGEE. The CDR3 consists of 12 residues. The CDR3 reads CASSATGDGYTF. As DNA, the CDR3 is TGTGCCAGCAGCGCCACAGGGGATGGCTACACCTTC.

The CDR3 reads CASSLGGTSGRNEQFF. DNA for the CDR3: TGTGCCAGCAGCTTAGGAGGGACTAGCGGGAGGAATGAGCAGTTCTTC. The chain links TRBV11-3 to TRBJ2-1, with TRBD2 matching over 15 bases. With 1 base clipped from V and 7 bases from J, the junction kept 2 bases outside the gene matches. Germline CDR1 is SGHNT and CDR2 is YENEEA. The CDR3 totals 16 residues.

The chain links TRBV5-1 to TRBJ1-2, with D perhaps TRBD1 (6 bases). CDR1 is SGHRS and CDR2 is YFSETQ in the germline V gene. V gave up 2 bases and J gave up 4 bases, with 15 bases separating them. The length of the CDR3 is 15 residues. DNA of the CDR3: TGCGCCAGCAGCTTAAGTGGACCGGACAGCTATGGCTACACCTTC. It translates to CASSLSGPDSYGYTF.